This entry lists 27 T cell receptor beta chains sequenced from one sample in a study of T cells in Graves' hyperthyroidism and ophthalmopathy. The CDR3 regions of TCR beta were amplified from RNA transcripts. Initially, a first-round RT-PCR of the TCR CDR3 employed the HTBI primer set. Each CDR3 protein is one row after TCRdb ran MiXCR on the multiplex PCR reads. The sample has hundreds of thousands of distinct CDR3 sequences, roughly 15% seen once; the top ten hold about 12%. Sequenced: blood. All receptors derive from a woman between 45 and 60 years old with Graves' ophthalmopathy.

The chain links TRBV7-6 to TRBJ1-1, with D tentatively TRBD1 (5 bases). This CDR3 has 15 amino acids. Germline V gene lookup returns CDR1 SGHVS and CDR2 FNYEAQ. Trimming left V 5 bases short and J 4 bases short, with 17 bases between. In DNA form, the CDR3 reads TGTGCCAGCAGCCCCTCCGGAGGGCAGGGCACTGAAGCTTTCTTT. This sequence encodes CASSPSGGQGTEAFF.

This clonotype was counted at least ten times. The chain links TRBV9 to TRBJ1-1; 9 nucleotides line up with TRBD1. The CDR3 runs 15 residues. Trimming took 4 bases from V and 4 from J; bases not matched to a gene: 8. Germline assignment: CDR1 SGDLS and CDR2 YYNGEE. The CDR3 DNA is TGTGCCAGCAGCCGGGAGGGACAGGGCTTCACTGAAGCTTTCTTT. Protein: CASSREGQGFTEAFF.

The CDR3 is CASSPWTATGYGYTF. The CDR3 nucleotides are TGCGCCAGCAGCCCATGGACAGCGACGGGGTATGGCTACACCTTC. The V and J genes are TRBV5-1 and TRBJ1-2; possible D gene TRBD1, 6 bases. In germline, CDR1 is SGHRS, CDR2 YFSETQ. The CDR3 is 15 residues long. With 4 bases removed from V and 5 bases from J, the gap between germline ends came to 18 bases.

This chain links TRBV6-2 or TRBV6-3 with TRBJ1-2; D may be TRBD1 (5 bases). Germline V gives CDR1 MNHEY, CDR2 SVGEGT. V was trimmed by 4 bases and J by 3 bases, leaving 15 bases between them. The CDR3 has 15 residues. CDR3 amino acids: CASSWAQDSYYGYTF. Written as DNA, the CDR3 is TGTGCCAGCAGTTGGGCCCAAGACAGCTACTATGGCTACACCTTC.

This clonotype occurred many times. The V and J genes are TRBV28 and TRBJ2-5; D is unresolved. Germline CDR1 MDHEN, CDR2 SYDVKM. This CDR3 contains 15 residues. Trimming removed 4 bases from V and 4 bases from J, with 16 bases in between. The CDR3 nucleotides read TGTGCCAGCAGTTCGTCCTTGCCAGGCCGAGAGACCCAGTACTTC. Its protein is CASSSSLPGRETQYF.

The chain is built from TRBV30 and TRBJ2-1, with no clear D. Per the germline V gene, CDR1 is GTSNPN and CDR2 is SVGIG (reference sequence). This CDR3 is built from 16 residues. The germline V and J ends were trimmed by 0 bases and 0 bases, with 12 bases remaining between them. Here the CDR3 DNA reads TGTGCCTGGAGTGTATGGCCCTGGAGCTCCTACAATGAGCAGTTCTTC. Amino acid sequence: CAWSVWPWSSYNEQFF.

This chain joins TRBV27 and TRBJ1-6; TRBD1 matches 9 bases. After removal of 8 bases from V and 7 bases from J, the junction contained 12 bases not matched to a gene. Germline CDR1 is MNHEY and CDR2 is SMNVEV (reference sequence). The CDR3 is 16 amino acids. The CDR3 DNA follows: TGTGCCAGCCGTCCCGGGACAGGGTTCAGGAATTCACCCCTCCACTTT. Translation gives CASRPGTGFRNSPLHF.

This clonotype was seen many times. This CDR3 is CSARGVAPGSHSEQFF. The CDR3 nucleotides are TGCAGTGCTAGAGGGGTAGCCCCCGGATCCCACAGTGAGCAGTTCTTC. The V and J genes are TRBV20-1 and TRBJ2-1; D unclear. There are 16 residues in the CDR3. CDR1 and CDR2 (germline): DFQATT, SNEGSKA (reference sequence). V lost 1 base and J 9 bases, leaving 22 bases between the germline ends.

Details on this clonotype: This sequence may be a read error, since a much larger clone differs from it by one base. The J gene is TRBJ1-1, the V gene TRBV12-5; no clear D gene. This CDR3 contains 14 residues. CDR1 is LGHNT and CDR2 is FRNRAP in the germline V gene. CDR3 amino acids: CANGLVYENTEAFF. CDR3 nucleotides: TGTGCTAATGGTTTGGTATACGAGAACACTGAAGCTTTCTTT.

This clonotype was counted ten times or more. The chain carries TRBV7-2 and TRBJ2-5; TRBD1 matches 8 bases. Germline V gene sequence: CDR1 SGHTA, CDR2 FQGNSA. With V trimmed by 3 bases and J by 6 bases, 3 bases remained unmatched. The CDR3 runs 13 residues. The CDR3 sequence: CASSFRGLKTQYF. CDR3 DNA: TGTGCCAGCAGCTTCAGGGGGCTGAAGACCCAGTACTTC.

This clonotype was recorded many times. This chain connects TRBV11-2 to TRBJ2-1; D might be TRBD2 (6 bases). CDR3 length equals 16 residues. The germline V gene encodes CDR1 SGHAT and CDR2 FQNNGV. Trimming cost V 1 base and J 3 bases, with 13 bases left between them. CDR3 bases: TGTGCCAGCAGCTTAGGGGAGGCTAGCATCTACAATGAGCAGTTCTTC. Amino acids: CASSLGEASIYNEQFF.

The chain links TRBV28 to TRBJ2-3, with 9 bases fitting TRBD2. Germline V gene data show CDR1 as MDHEN and CDR2 as SYDVKM. The CDR3 loop spans 16 amino acids. Trimming removed 1 base from V and 6 bases from J; junction bases left unmatched: 8. CDR3 region: CASSLYEREAGDTQYF. The CDR3 DNA sequence: TGTGCCAGCAGTTTATACGAGCGGGAGGCGGGGGATACGCAGTATTTT.

This clonotype appeared a few times. The gene calls are TRBV5-1 and TRBJ2-7; D uncertain. CDR3 length equals 13 residues. Germline assignment: CDR1 SGHRS and CDR2 YFSETQ. Trimming removed 4 bases from V and 6 bases from J, with 14 bases in between. The CDR3 is CASSDHVGSEQYF. For the CDR3, the DNA is TGCGCCAGCAGCGATCATGTGGGGTCCGAGCAGTACTTC.

Written as DNA, the CDR3 is TGTGCCAGCAGTTCAGTGAGCGCCGTGGCAAGTACTGAAGCTTTCTTT. Protein sequence: CASSSVSAVASTEAFF. This rearrangement joins TRBV28 to TRBJ1-1; no reliable D call. The germline V gene encodes CDR1 MDHEN and CDR2 SYDVKM. V was shortened by 4 bases and J by 5 bases, with 20 bases between the two germline ends. This CDR3 spans 16 amino acids.

The chain employs TRBV27 and TRBJ1-5, with unresolved D. The CDR3 spans 13 residues. Between the trimmed V and J ends, which lost 3 bases and 3 bases, there was a span of 6 bases. Germline loops: CDR1 MNHEY, CDR2 SMNVEV (reference sequence). CDR3 DNA sequence: TGTGCCAGCAGTTTCCAGTACAATCAGCCCCAGCATTTT. This sequence encodes CASSFQYNQPQHF.

This clonotype was observed many times. The chain has TRBV6-2 or TRBV6-3 and TRBJ1-5; D is ambiguous. The CDR3 contains 13 residues. Germline V gene lookup returns CDR1 MNHEY and CDR2 SVGEGT. The V end lost 7 bases, the J end lost 2 bases, and 9 bases lay between the germline ends. CDR3 DNA sequence: TGTGCCAGCAAAGACGGGGGCAATCAGCCCCAGCATTTT. This translates into CASKDGGNQPQHF.

In its sample, this clonotype was seen many times. V gene TRBV12-3 or TRBV12-4 combines with J gene TRBJ2-2; weak D call: TRBD2 (5 bases). V was shortened by 2 bases and J by 5 bases, with 12 bases between the two germline ends. This CDR3 has 15 residues. DNA for the CDR3: TGTGCCAGCAGTTTAAGAACTAGGGATACCGGGGAGCTGTTTTTT. Residues: CASSLRTRDTGELFF.

This clonotype showed up many times. The chain links TRBV27 to TRBJ2-7; 11 bases are a match to TRBD2. Trimming took 5 bases from V and 3 from J; bases not matched to a gene: 6. The CDR3 extends over 15 amino acids. Per the germline V gene, CDR1 is MNHEY and CDR2 is SMNVEV (reference sequence). CDR3 residues: CASSLRLAGNYEQYF. The CDR3 DNA reads as TGTGCCAGCAGTCTCCGACTAGCGGGGAACTACGAGCAGTACTTC.

With respect to this clonotype: This may arise from a read error, as a much more abundant clone is one base away. The gene calls are TRBV6-5 and TRBJ2-7, with D possibly matching TRBD2 (6 bases). Per the germline V gene, CDR1 is MNHEY and CDR2 is SVGAGI. The CDR3 is made up of 16 amino acids. This CDR3 is CASSYGLGLYAYEQCF. CDR3 coding DNA: TGTGCCAGCAGTTACGGCTTAGGACTATACGCCTACGAGCAGTGCTTC.

This clonotype was detected only a few times. The rearrangement uses TRBV9 and TRBJ2-7; 11 bases are a match to TRBD1. The V gene end was trimmed by 4 bases and the J gene end by 4 bases; junction bases not matched to a gene: 10. The germline CDR1 and CDR2 sequences are SGDLS and YYNGEE. CDR3 length equals 16 residues. CDR3 loop: CASSPQGQGAQYEQYF. The CDR3 region has the DNA TGTGCCAGCAGCCCTCAAGGACAGGGGGCTCAATACGAGCAGTACTTC.

This clonotype occurred a few times. A far bigger clonotype differs at one base, so this is likely a read error. The gene calls are TRBV7-2 and TRBJ2-7; no definite D call. V lost 1 base and J lost 3, with 4 bases in between. This CDR3 has 12 amino acids. Germline values: CDR1 SGHTA, CDR2 FQGNSA. CDR3 protein: CASSLVLYEQYF. CDR3 nucleotides: TGTGCCAGCAGCTTAGTCCTCTACGAGCAGTACTTC.

This clonotype was counted many times. The CDR3 reads CASSKPTGTARNEQYF. The CDR3 nucleotides read TGTGCCAGCAGCAAGCCCACCGGCACGGCCAGGAACGAGCAGTACTTC. The gene calls are TRBV7-2 and TRBJ2-7; D not certain. With 5 bases removed from V and 5 bases from J, the gap between germline ends came to 22 bases. CDR3 length: 16 amino acids. Germline assignment: CDR1 SGHTA and CDR2 FQGNSA.

This clonotype has only a few counts. This rearrangement joins TRBV6-2 or TRBV6-3 to TRBJ1-5; unclear D gene. The CDR3 contains 14 residues. The germline V gene has CDR1 MNHEY and CDR2 SVGEGT. Trimming took off 4 bases at V and 6 bases at J, with 13 bases between the two ends. The CDR3, as DNA: TGTGCCAGCAGTTCAGGAAGCTCTTCTCAGCCCCAGCATTTT. Translating gives CASSSGSSSQPQHF.

This clonotype was picked up a small number of times. V is TRBV6-1 and J is TRBJ2-1, with 9 bases fitting TRBD2. CDR3 length: 16 amino acids. The germline V gene has CDR1 MNHNS and CDR2 SASEGT. V dropped 7 bases and J dropped 8; count of bases not matched to a gene: 15. The CDR3 spells CASNDNFLAGRDEQFF. The CDR3 coding sequence is TGTGCCAGCAACGATAACTTTCTAGCGGGACGGGATGAGCAGTTCTTC.

This clonotype was counted ten times or more. The chain has TRBV20-1 and TRBJ1-1, with D possibly TRBD1 on 6 matching bases. The CDR3 runs 10 residues. V lost 6 bases and J 7 bases, leaving 9 bases between the germline ends. Per the germline V gene, CDR1 is DFQATT and CDR2 is SNEGSKA (reference sequence). The CDR3 region is CSAKDSEAFF. CDR3 in DNA: TGCAGTGCCAAGGACAGTGAAGCTTTCTTT.

The table lists this clonotype with many counts. The J gene is TRBJ2-3, the V gene TRBV6-2 or TRBV6-3, with TRBD2 matching over 13 bases. Germline assignment: CDR1 MNHEY and CDR2 SVGEGT. This CDR3 region has 17 residues. J gave up 0 bases and V 6 bases, and 6 bases lay outside the gene matches. The CDR3 sequence is CASRPPGLAGSTDTQYF. The CDR3 bases are TGTGCCAGCAGACCCCCGGGACTAGCGGGGAGCACAGATACGCAGTATTTT.

The table lists this clonotype with a few counts. The chain is built from TRBV6-2 or TRBV6-3 and TRBJ2-7, with TRBD1 matching over 10 bases. The V and J ends lost 1 base and 3 bases, in that order; junction bases with no gene match: 15. CDR1 and CDR2 (germline): MNHEY, SVGEGT. The CDR3 runs 19 residues. CDR3 DNA: TGTGCCAGCAGTTACTTATTGACAGGGGGCCGGGTTGGCTACTACGAGCAGTACTTC. Protein product: CASSYLLTGGRVGYYEQYF.